Following are 8 T cell receptor beta chains from one sample sequenced in a study of blood T cells in healthy people across ages. The second PCR ran roughly 7 to 12 cycles with a sample-barcoded 5' primer and J-beta primers. MiXCR, run by TCRdb on the 5' RACE reads, gives a single entry per CDR3 protein. The table lists 700,000 or so distinct CDR3 sequences, about 24% of them singletons, with about 20% in the top ten. Sequencing was done on a sample of blood. Receptor source: a man between 65 and 80 years old in good health.

In this sample, this clonotype turned up many times. The J gene is TRBJ1-2, the V gene TRBV12-3 or TRBV12-4; tentative D call: TRBD1 (6 bases). Trimming removed 6 bases from V and 7 bases from J, with 15 bases in between. The CDR3 sequence is 13 residues long. Written as DNA, the CDR3 is TGTGCCAGCAGCAGGGGACTTCGATTTGGCTACACCTTC. Its protein product is CASSRGLRFGYTF.

This clonotype has more than one count but fewer than ten. The junction and the germline gene differ at one end; a read error may be behind it. This chain connects TRBV7-2 to TRBJ2-5; 11 bases are a match to TRBD2. The CDR3 totals 15 residues. CDR1 SGHTA and CDR2 FQGNSA come from the germline V gene. This CDR3 reads CASSPPSGRTYTPFF. CDR3 sequence (DNA): TGTGCCAGCAGCCCTCCTAGCGGGAGGACCTACACTCCGTTCTTC.

This rearrangement joins TRBV28 to TRBJ1-2; weak D call: TRBD1 (6 bases). The V gene lost 8 bases and the J gene lost 1 base, with 11 bases spanning the gap. The CDR3 spans 13 residues. Germline V lookup: CDR1 MDHEN, CDR2 SYDVKM. CDR3 region: CASRDKINYGYTF. CDR3 sequence (DNA): TGTGCCAGCCGGGACAAAATTAACTATGGCTACACCTTC.

This clonotype has a handful of counts. The V call is TRBV28, the J call TRBJ2-7, with 7 bases identical to TRBD2. V lost 6 bases and J lost 1; bases outside the gene matches: 12. Per the germline V gene, CDR1 is MDHEN and CDR2 is SYDVKM. There are 16 residues in the CDR3. CDR3 nucleotides: TGTGCCAGCAGGCCACATTTGGGACTACAATCCTACGAGCAGTACTTC. Amino acids: CASRPHLGLQSYEQYF.

This clonotype was detected many times. The V and J genes are TRBV7-9 and TRBJ1-1; 7 bases align to TRBD1. Unmatched junction bases numbered 5, after V lost 8 bases and J lost 5 bases. The CDR3 has 12 amino acids. Germline V lookup: CDR1 SEHNR, CDR2 FQNEAQ (reference sequence). The CDR3 region is CASHRTGTEAFF. The DNA of the CDR3 is TGTGCCAGCCACCGGACAGGTACTGAAGCTTTCTTT.

The gene calls are TRBV2 and TRBJ1-4; D remains ambiguous. There are 14 residues in the CDR3. V was clipped by 1 base and J by 8 bases, with 11 bases between them. Germline-derived CDR1 and CDR2 are SNHLY and FYNNEI. DNA for the CDR3: TGTGCCAGCAGTGAAGGGGAGCTTGAAGAAAAACTGTTTTTT. Protein: CASSEGELEEKLFF.

The J gene is TRBJ2-6, the V gene TRBV15, with D unresolved. Trimming took 4 bases from V and 0 from J, leaving 7 bases between them. The CDR3 is 15 residues long. Germline lookup yields CDR1 LNHNV and CDR2 YYDKDF (reference sequence). CDR3 loop: CATSTENSGANVLTF. The CDR3, as DNA: TGTGCCACCAGCACGGAGAACTCTGGGGCCAACGTCCTGACTTTC.

This clonotype was seen many times. The chain employs TRBV20-1 and TRBJ2-3, with D unclear. This CDR3 has 15 residues. Trimming took off 0 bases at V and 4 bases at J, with 14 bases between the two ends. CDR1 and CDR2 (germline): DFQATT, SNEGSKA (reference sequence). The CDR3: CSARDLRGFADTQYF. DNA for the CDR3: TGCAGTGCTAGAGATCTTCGAGGCTTTGCAGATACGCAGTATTTT.